The entry that follows covers one TCR beta chain sequence. Enrolled during active infection, Seattle patients were then followed longitudinally. These data originate in a study of blood T cell repertoires in COVID-19. Overall study: Sites across the United States, Italy and Spain contributed samples from acute and convalescent COVID-19.

In the authors' workflow: Reference gene primer amplification in the assay estimated nucleated cell counts. Sequencing used immunoSEQ multiplex PCR; TCRdb keeps in-frame clones, though not all of them. D and trimming were read from the DNA, whereas the V and J calls and clone size are those reported in that table. This table has approximately 170,000 clones, about 86% appearing once. This CDR3 spans 14 amino acids. Germline V lookup: CDR1 LNHDA, CDR2 SQIVND (reference sequence). With 6 bases clipped from V and 4 bases from J, the junction kept 6 bases outside the gene matches. This receptor was taken from a woman aged 60 to 75 with COVID-19, enrolled during active disease. The chain has TRBV19 and TRBJ2-7; 10 nucleotides line up with TRBD2. Material for sequencing was peripheral blood. This CDR3 reads CASRMTSGPYEQYF. The CDR3 DNA reads TGTGCCAGTAGGATGACTAGCGGGCCTTACGAGCAGTACTTC.